This T cell receptor beta chain was captured by sequencing in a study of Graves' ophthalmopathy and Graves' hyperthyroidism. RNA transcripts served as template for amplifying TCR beta CDR3 sequences. First-round RT-PCR employed HTBI primers, with a second-round multiplex PCR after it. In TCRdb, the multiplex PCR reads were re-called with MiXCR into one record per CDR3 protein. The repertoire holds roughly 500,000 distinct CDR3 sequences, with 13% to 15% as singletons. The CDR3 totals 12 residues. V lost 3 bases, J lost 4 bases, and 7 bases lay in between. CDR1 and CDR2 (germline): MDHEN, SYDVKM. This clonotype was counted many times.

The J gene is TRBJ2-7, the V gene TRBV28; D is ambiguous. Sequencing was done on a sample of blood. The sequence was collected from a woman in her twenties or thirties with Graves' ophthalmopathy. CDR3 residues: CASSLTDYEQYF. CDR3 bases: TGTGCCAGCAGTTTGACTGATTACGAGCAGTACTTC.